This TCR beta chain was retrieved from a study of T-cell memory formation after mild COVID-19. Study-level points and caveats: Later expanders leaned toward CD4+, whereas clones contracting from day 15 to 85 were balanced CD4/CD8. Unconfirmed was the SARS-CoV-2 specificity of second-wave clones that peaked on day 37. Mainly CM and EM harbored the contracting CD4+ clones; mainly EMRA harbored the CD8+ ones.

About this clonotype: Its antigen is currently unknown.

CDR3 length equals 14 residues. The germline gives CDR1 DFQATT, CDR2 SNEGSKA (reference sequence). Deletions cut 1 base from V and 2 bases from J, with 10 bases between. TCRdb redid the calling of the 5' RACE reads with MiXCR, one entry per CDR3 protein. This sample carries some 440,000 distinct CDR3 sequences, roughly 25% of them seen once, and the ten largest clones take under 15%. Sequencing used PBMCs or a T cell subset sorted from them (not recorded which). The sequence was collected from an adult woman who had mild COVID-19 (a few samples of this study predate the infection). Cell type and time point are not known. The V gene is TRBV20-1, the J gene TRBJ2-3, with no clear D. The CDR3 DNA is TGCAGTGCTAGAGGGACCGAATACACAGATACGCAGTATTTT. Translated: CSARGTEYTDTQYF.